The 23 T cell receptor beta chains below all came from one sample that was sequenced in a study of tumor and adjacent non-tumor tissue in lung cancer. This sample's RNA came from whole unsorted tissue. More than 3 cm separated this lung sample from the edge of the tumor. A modified ARM-PCR protocol with three rounds of nested PCR amplified TCRbeta. TCRdb analysed the multiplex PCR reads with MiXCR anew, one entry per CDR3 protein. Of more than 85,000 distinct CDR3 sequences listed, over 55% were seen once; the top ten hold 15% to 20%. What was sequenced was distant non-tumor lung tissue. The origin of the receptors is a man in his sixties with non-small cell lung cancer.

With regard to this clonotype: One junction end does not reproduce the germline sequence, and a read error may be involved. V is TRBV6-5 and J is TRBJ2-6; TRBD2 agrees at 11 bases. The CDR3 has 19 residues. CDR1 MNHEY and CDR2 SVGAGI come from the germline V gene. CDR3 coding DNA: TGTGCCAGCAGTTACTCGACTAGCGGGGCCATCTCTGGGACCAACGTCCTGATTTTC. Residues: CASSYSTSGAISGTNVLIF.

Concerning this clonotype itself: A single base separates this from a much larger clone, so it may be a read error. The chain combines TRBV7-9 with TRBJ1-4; D is uncertain. There are 14 residues in the CDR3. The germline CDR1 and CDR2 sequences are SEHNR and FQNEAQ (reference sequence). In DNA form, the CDR3 reads TGTGCCAGCAGCCCCCAGTCAACTGATGAAAAACTGTTTTTT. Translation: CASSPQSTDEKLFF.

The chain employs TRBV5-5 and TRBJ2-2, with 8 bases fitting TRBD2. Germline loops: CDR1 SGHKS, CDR2 YYEKEE (reference sequence). The CDR3 extends over 15 amino acids. The junction had 7 bases not matched to a gene; V was cut back by 8 bases and J by 1 base. CDR3 DNA sequence: TGTGCCAGTAGAACTAGCGGAAGGAACACCGGGGAGCTGTTTTTT. It encodes CASRTSGRNTGELFF.

As for this clonotype: A much larger clone lies one base from this, so it may be a read error. This chain links TRBV6-1 with TRBJ2-1, with TRBD2 identical over 9 bases. This CDR3 has 13 residues. In germline, CDR1 is MNHNS, CDR2 SASEGT. V dropped 11 bases and J dropped 8; count of bases not matched to a gene: 10. The CDR3 DNA follows: TGTGCCGACAACCTAGCGGGGCTCGATGAGCAGTTCTTC. It specifies CADNLAGLDEQFF.

The rearrangement joins TRBV6-1 to TRBJ2-7, with TRBD2 matching 15 bases. V lost 6 bases to trimming and J lost 3 bases; unmatched junction nucleotides: 12. This CDR3 is built from 18 residues. Germline CDR1 reads MNHNS; CDR2 reads SASEGT. Written as DNA, the CDR3 is TGTGCCAGCAGGAAATTCGGGACTAGCGGGGGGTCCGGCTACGAGCAGTACTTC. Translated, it gives CASRKFGTSGGSGYEQYF.

A remark on this clonotype: The junction shows a germline mismatch at one end, possibly a read error. J is TRBJ1-1 and V is TRBV5-6; unclear D gene. The CDR3 contains 14 residues. Germline V gene data show CDR1 as SGHDT and CDR2 as YYEEEE. CDR3 nucleotide sequence: TGTGTCAGCAGCTTGGAGGCATCGAACACTGAAGCTTTCTTT. Its translation is CVSSLEASNTEAFF.

The genes are TRBV4-1 and TRBJ1-5; tentative D call: TRBD1 (5 bases). V was clipped by 2 bases and J by 9 bases, with 17 bases between them. This CDR3 contains 15 residues. CDR1 is MGHRA, CDR2 YSYEKL, per germline. The CDR3 nucleotides read TGCGCCAGCAGCCAATTCGGGACGATATATTCGCCCCAGCATTTT. It yields the protein CASSQFGTIYSPQHF.

This chain links TRBV4-3 with TRBJ2-1; D is undetermined. Germline loops: CDR1 LGHNA, CDR2 YSLEER. CDR3 length equals 14 residues. Trimming stripped 1 base from V and 9 bases from J, with 13 bases between. The CDR3 sequence is CASSQALGCIEQFF. The CDR3 DNA follows: TGCGCCAGCAGCCAAGCTCTGGGATGCATTGAGCAGTTCTTC.

Turning to this clonotype: One end of the junction varies from germline; a read error may be responsible. The J gene is TRBJ2-1, the V gene TRBV4-3; TRBD2 aligns across 7 bases. The length of the CDR3 is 13 residues. Germline CDR1 reads LGHNA; CDR2 reads YSLEER. This chain's CDR3 is CARSQVLTSEHFF. The CDR3 region has the DNA TGCGCCAGAAGCCAAGTGCTAACTAGCGAGCATTTCTTC.

Notes on this clonotype: Mismatch with germline at one junction end may stem from a read error. This chain links TRBV4-2 with TRBJ2-1; perhaps TRBD1 as D (5 bases). The CDR3 covers 16 residues. Germline V gene sequence: CDR1 LGHNA, CDR2 YNFKEQ. In DNA, the CDR3 is TGTGCCAGCAGCCAAGATCACGGACAACCTTACATTGAGCAGTTCTTC. Protein sequence: CASSQDHGQPYIEQFF.

The chain uses TRBV6-6 and TRBJ2-7; D possibly corresponds to TRBD2 (6 bases). The CDR3 totals 15 residues. The germline V gene has CDR1 MNHNY and CDR2 SVGAGI (reference sequence). The CDR3 DNA reads as TGTACAAGCACCTACGAGGCCGGGACTCTGTACGAGCAGTACTTC. Amino acids: CTSTYEAGTLYEQYF.

This clonotype was observed many times. This sequence joins TRBV28 and TRBJ1-1; D might be TRBD1 (5 bases). This CDR3 is 11 amino acids long. CDR1 is MDHEN, CDR2 SYDVKM, per germline. The V end was cut by 7 bases, the J end by 5 bases, with 8 bases between. CDR3 coding DNA: TGTGCCAGCACTCCAGGGACTGAAGCTTTCTTT. It codes for CASTPGTEAFF.

This chain links TRBV16 with TRBJ1-5; D gene ambiguous. CDR1 is KGHSY and CDR2 is FQNENV in the germline V gene. Trimming cost V 7 bases and J 6 bases, with 13 bases left between them. There are 13 residues in the CDR3. Written as DNA, the CDR3 is TGTGCCAGCACCCGGCAGAGCGGTCAGCCCCAGCATTTT. Protein: CASTRQSGQPQHF.

V gene TRBV6-6 combines with J gene TRBJ2-5; 14 bases are shared with TRBD2. V was clipped by 9 bases and J by 1 base; unmatched bases: 7. Germline CDR1 MNHNY, CDR2 SVGAGI (reference sequence). The CDR3 length is 16 residues. The CDR3 loop is CASNRGLAGGQETQYF. In DNA form, the CDR3 reads TGTGCCAGTAACCGAGGACTAGCGGGGGGCCAAGAGACCCAGTACTTC.

This clonotype was picked up many times. The gene calls are TRBV5-6 and TRBJ2-3; 10 bases line up with TRBD1. This CDR3 spans 16 amino acids. CDR1 SGHDT and CDR2 YYEEEE come from the germline V gene. V lost 4 bases to trimming and J lost 5 bases; unmatched junction nucleotides: 10. CDR3 region: CASSPGTGARGDTQYF. Here the CDR3 DNA reads TGTGCCAGCAGCCCCGGGACAGGGGCCCGCGGAGATACGCAGTATTTT.

Concerning this clonotype: This may be a read error: a much more frequent sequence differs by one nucleotide. The J gene is TRBJ2-7, the V gene TRBV6-2 or TRBV6-3, with 8 bases aligning to TRBD2. CDR3 size: 14 residues. Germline V lookup: CDR1 MNHEY, CDR2 SVGEGT. This chain's CDR3 is CATSRGGVRYEQYF. In DNA, the CDR3 is TGTGCCACCAGTCGGGGGGGAGTCCGCTACGAGCAGTACTTC.

A remark on this clonotype: This may come from a read error, since a much larger clone is one base off. The chain has TRBV5-4 and TRBJ2-7; D is possibly TRBD2 (5 bases). Between the trimmed V and J ends, which lost 4 bases and 5 bases, there was a span of 19 bases. The CDR3 is 15 amino acids. Germline V gives CDR1 SGHNT, CDR2 YYREEE (reference sequence). DNA of the CDR3: TGTGCCAGCAGCGCAGTTACCGGGATAGCCCACGAGCAGTACTTC. Encoded protein: CASSAVTGIAHEQYF.

About this clonotype itself: Its ends do not fully match the called genes, so a read error is possible. The CDR3 DNA sequence: TGTACCTGGAGTCGGTCTAGCGGGCTTTACAATGAGCAGTTCTTC. Protein sequence: CTWSRSSGLYNEQFF. J is TRBJ2-1 and V is TRBV30; 8 bases map to TRBD2. Germline CDR1 and CDR2: GTSNPN and SVGIG (reference sequence). The CDR3 runs to 15 residues.

A note on this clonotype: This may arise from a read error, as a much more abundant clone is one base away. This sequence joins TRBV6-1 and TRBJ2-2; the match to TRBD1 covers 7 bases. Germline lookup yields CDR1 MNHNS and CDR2 SASEGT. The CDR3 runs to 16 residues. The CDR3 region has the DNA TGTGCCAGCAGTGAAGCGCGGATCAGGGGGACCGGGGAGATGTTTTTT. This sequence encodes CASSEARIRGTGEMFF.

The genes are TRBV13 and TRBJ2-7, with a weak D call TRBD1 (7 bases). This CDR3 has 16 residues. V dropped 5 bases and J dropped 3 bases, with 20 bases sitting between them. The germline V gene has CDR1 PRHDT and CDR2 FYEKMQ (reference sequence). The CDR3 here is CASSAKAGGPVYEQYF. In DNA form, the CDR3 reads TGTGCCAGCAGCGCTAAGGCAGGGGGGCCGGTCTACGAGCAGTACTTC.

V usage is TRBV19 and J usage is TRBJ1-6; D unclear. The germline V gene encodes CDR1 LNHDA and CDR2 SQIVND (reference sequence). The CDR3 extends over 16 amino acids. V was shortened by 6 bases and J by 7 bases, with 19 bases between the two germline ends. This chain's CDR3 is CASSPLKRAQNSPLHF. CDR3 nucleotides: TGTGCCAGTAGCCCCCTTAAGAGGGCACAGAATTCACCCCTCCACTTT.

In regard to this clonotype: A read error is possible here, since a much larger clone lies one base away. The V call is TRBV28, the J call TRBJ1-2; D unresolved. V was shortened by 4 bases and J by 8 bases, with 8 bases between the two germline ends. CDR1 MDHEN and CDR2 SYDVKM come from the germline V gene. The CDR3 has 11 residues. CDR3 sequence reads: CASSSERGYTF. In DNA form, the CDR3 reads TGTGCCAGCAGTTCAGAGAGGGGCTACACCTTC.

About this clonotype: A much larger clone lies a single base off, so this may be a read error. The chain is built from TRBV6-5 and TRBJ1-1; D remains unclear. The CDR3 extends over 14 amino acids. Germline CDR1 MNHEY, CDR2 SVGAGI. V lost 2 bases to trimming and J lost 8 bases, with 15 bases between them. In DNA, the CDR3 is TGTGCCAGCAGTTACGGCAGGCTAAGATCCGAAGCTTTCTTT. It specifies CASSYGRLRSEAFF.